This is a list of T cell receptor beta chains from one sample in a study of T cells after posttransplantation cyclophosphamide. Some clones are missing from TCRdb's copy, which holds only in-frame ones; the method was immunoSEQ multiplex PCR. This repertoire holds roughly 35,000 clones, and none appear only once. The sequencing sample was made of PBMCs. Receptor source: a woman between 45 and 60 years old in good health and a related stem cell transplant donor. The CDR3 runs from the conserved cysteine through the conserved F or W. D genes are given only for firm matches. Size values are once, few and many counts, or a class for expanded clones, and some rows have none.

clone size | J gene | V gene | D gene | CDR3 DNA | CDR3 protein
many | TRBJ1-2 | TRBV11-2 | . | TGTGCCAGCAGCTTAGACTCGGGGGTGGACTATGGCTACACCTTC | CASSLDSGVDYGYTF
many | TRBJ2-1 | TRBV6-6 | . | TGTGCCAGCACCCCCTTGTCCTACAATGAGCAGTTCTTC | CASTPLSYNEQFF
many | TRBJ2-7 | TRBV5-1 | . | TGCGCCAGCAGCGCTGGAGAGGGACTGGAGCAGTACTTC | CASSAGEGLEQYF
many | TRBJ2-2 | TRBV4-2 | . | TGTGCCAGCAGCCAAGGGGCGACCACCAACACCGGGGAGCTGTTTTTT | CASSQGATTNTGELFF
many | TRBJ1-1 | TRBV9 | TRBD1 | TGTGCCAGCAGCGTCCGACAGGGGGACACTGAAGCTTTCTTT | CASSVRQGDTEAFF
many | TRBJ2-7 | TRBV5-6 | TRBD1 | TGTGCCAGCACGTCCACAGGGGTCCGGCCGCTCGAGCAGTACTTC | CASTSTGVRPLEQYF
many | TRBJ2-7 | TRBV6-5 | . | TGTGCCAGCAGTTACTCCCAACCCGGGCAGGGCTACGAGCAGTACTTC | CASSYSQPGQGYEQYF
few | TRBJ1-4 | TRBV27 | TRBD1 | TGTGCCAGCAGTTTATTCACTTCACAGGGGATTAATGAAAAACTGTTTTTT | CASSLFTSQGINEKLFF
many | TRBJ2-1 | TRBV19 | TRBD2 | TGTGCCAGTAGTCTTGAGGGACTAGTGTCCTTGCCGTTCTTC | CASSLEGLVSLPFF
few | TRBJ2-3 | TRBV7-8 | TRBD2 | TGTGCCAGCAGCTTCGGGACTAGCGGGAGCTCAGATACGCAGTATTTT | CASSFGTSGSSDTQYF
few | TRBJ2-7 | TRBV5-8 | TRBD1 | TGTGCCAGCCGACGGGTTACAGGGGGCATTTGGGAGCAGTACTTC | CASRRVTGGIWEQYF
few | TRBJ2-1 | TRBV28 | TRBD1 | TGTGCCAGCAGTCCGCCCGGGACAGTTGGCAATGAGCAGTTCTTC | CASSPPGTVGNEQFF
many | TRBJ1-1 | TRBV6-6 | . | TGTGCCAGCACCACCGATGGAGGGGGTACCCACACTGAAGCTTTCTTT | CASTTDGGGTHTEAFF
many | TRBJ2-1 | TRBV2 | TRBD2 | TGTGCCAGCAGTGCGAGCGGGACGCTGACTCGGGAGCAGTTCTTC | CASSASGTLTREQFF
many | TRBJ1-1 | TRBV6-6 | . | TGTGCCAGCAGTTACAATTTACCAGGAGCTTTCTTT | CASSYNLPGAFF
few | TRBJ2-7 | TRBV11-2 | TRBD1 | TGTGCCAGCAGCAGGGACAGGGCTTTGGAGCAGTACTTC | CASSRDRALEQYF
many | TRBJ2-3 | TRBV7-2 | TRBD2 | TGTGCCAGCAGCTTCGCGGGGGGACGGGTTAGCACAGATACGCAGTATTTT | CASSFAGGRVSTDTQYF
many | TRBJ2-1 | TRBV19 | TRBD2 | TGTGCCAGTAGTCGAACTTGGACTAGCGGGAGGACCGATGAGCAGTTCTTC | CASSRTWTSGRTDEQFF
many | TRBJ1-2 | TRBV27 | TRBD1 | TGTGCCAGCAGTTTATCAGTTGAGGGGGCCTACTATGGCTACACCTTC | CASSLSVEGAYYGYTF
few | TRBJ1-2 | TRBV9 | . | TGTGCCAGCAGCGTCGTAACTAACTATGGCTACACCTTC | CASSVVTNYGYTF
few | TRBJ2-2 | TRBV6-1 | TRBD2 | TGTGCCAGCAGCGCACTAGCGGGAGGCGGGGAGCTGTTTTTT | CASSALAGGGELFF
many | TRBJ1-2 | TRBV10-3 | . | TGTGCCATCAGTGGGATTTTACACAGGGATTGGGGCTACACCTTC | CAISGILHRDWGYTF
many | TRBJ2-7 | TRBV19 | . | TGTGCCAGTAGTATAGTGGGCAGAGGTCCCTACGAGCAGTACTTC | CASSIVGRGPYEQYF
many | TRBJ1-4 | TRBV29-1 | . | TGCAGCGCCGCGGGACACCTTCAACGCGAAAAACTGTTTTTT | CSAAGHLQREKLFF
many | TRBJ1-2 | TRBV7-2 | . | TGTGCCAGCAGCTCTAGAGGAGCCCCTGGCGGCTACACCTTC | CASSSRGAPGGYTF
many | TRBJ1-1 | TRBV6-2/TRBV6-3 | . | TGTGCCAGCACCCCTCGGGGGTACACTGAAGCTTTCTTT | CASTPRGYTEAFF
many | TRBJ2-1 | TRBV6-6 | TRBD2 | TGTGCCAGCAGAAGTGGACTAGCGGGAGGGTGGAATGAGCAGTTCTTC | CASRSGLAGGWNEQFF
few | TRBJ1-2 | TRBV30 | . | TGTGCCTGGAGTGTCGGGGGAGGGAATGGCTACACCTTC | CAWSVGGGNGYTF
many | TRBJ1-1 | TRBV12-3/TRBV12-4 | . | TGTGCCAGCAGTTTAGGGACAGCCCTTGATTTCTTT | CASSLGTALDFF
few | TRBJ2-7 | TRBV5-1 | TRBD2 | TGCGCCAGCAGAATCAGTAGCGGGAGCTCCTACGAGCAGTACTTC | CASRISSGSSYEQYF
few | TRBJ2-6 | TRBV28 | . | TGTGCCAGCAGTTTAATCCCTTGGCAGGTCTCTGGGGCCAACGTCCTGACTTTC | CASSLIPWQVSGANVLTF
many | TRBJ1-1 | TRBV12-3/TRBV12-4 | TRBD1 | TGTGCCAGCAGTTTGGTTAGGGGGCCGAACACTGAAGCTTTCTTT | CASSLVRGPNTEAFF
. | TRBJ2-1 | TRBV13 | TRBD1 | TGTGCCAGCAGCGCCCGGGACAGGGGCCGGGGAAGCTCCTACAATGAGCAGTTCTTC | CASSARDRGRGSSYNEQFF
few | TRBJ1-2 | TRBV29-1 | . | TGCAGCGTTCTTCCCCCCAGAGATGGCTACACCTTC | CSVLPPRDGYTF
few | TRBJ2-2 | TRBV27 | TRBD1 | TGTGCCAGTAGACAGGGTGCCACCGGGGAGCTGTTTTTT | CASRQGATGELFF
. | TRBJ2-1 | TRBV9 | TRBD2 | TGTGCCAGCAGCAGTCCAGTCCCCGGGAGGAGGAGGGGCTACAATGAGCAGTTCTTC | CASSSPVPGRRRGYNEQFF
many | TRBJ1-2 | TRBV2 | TRBD1 | TGTGCCAGCAGTACCGGACAGGGCGGCTATGGCTACACCTTC | CASSTGQGGYGYTF
few | TRBJ2-2 | TRBV24-1 | TRBD2 | TGTGCCACCAGTGGCGGGAGGGCCTCGAACACCGGGGAGCTGTTTTTT | CATSGGRASNTGELFF
many | TRBJ1-5 | TRBV6-4 | . | TGTGCCAGCAGTGACTCGTCGACAAGCCCCAAACAGGGATATAGCAATCAGCCCCAGCATTTT | CASSDSSTSPKQGYSNQPQHF
many | TRBJ2-5 | TRBV24-1 | . | TGTGCCACCAGTGAAGGGTTACACTACCAAGAGACCCAGTACTTC | CATSEGLHYQETQYF
many | TRBJ1-5 | TRBV11-2 | . | TGTGCCAGCAGTTCCTCGGGGGGTAGCAATCAGCCCCAGCATTTT | CASSSSGGSNQPQHF
many | TRBJ1-1 | TRBV5-1 | . | TGCGCCAGCAGCTTGGCCGGGGGTCGCACTGAAGCTTTCTTT | CASSLAGGRTEAFF
. | TRBJ2-5 | TRBV5-1 | TRBD1 | TGCGCCAGCAGCTGGCGAGCGACAGGGGGGGAAGAGACCCAGTACTTC | CASSWRATGGEETQYF
many | TRBJ2-1 | TRBV9 | TRBD1 | TGTGCCAGCAGCGTAGCTGGACAGGGGGCTTACAATGAGCAGTTCTTC | CASSVAGQGAYNEQFF
many | TRBJ2-3 | TRBV5-1 | . | TGCGCCAGTTACAGGGATGGTTTGACAGATACGCAGTATTTT | CASYRDGLTDTQYF
few | TRBJ2-5 | TRBV7-9 | . | TGTGCCAGCAGCTTAGCCTATGAGACCCAGTACTTC | CASSLAYETQYF